This TCR beta chain is from a study of cytomegalovirus exposure and HLA in healthy donors listed by TCRdb under 2017. For context, the study as a whole: In an earlier analysis of 587 of the donors, under 300 Gb of sequence data and 117 million unique TCR beta sequences from 180 million or so T cells were reported. An early release covering 550 to 700 HLA-typed donors comprised around 300 gigabases of sequencing data and around 80 million unique TCR sequences. Among the approximately 430 genotyped donors, approximately 77% belonged to the genetic ancestry cluster associated with self-reported Caucasian donors. The study was designed to test whether signatures of past pathogen exposure could be identified by cataloging public T cell receptors. The study profiled the T cell repertoires of more than 500 subjects by immunosequencing and related them to cytomegalovirus serostatus. Besides the first cohort of under 700 subjects, a separate validation cohort made up of 90 to 150 different subjects was used. To predict cytomegalovirus infection status, the study combined high-throughput TCR immunosequencing, statistical association of individual TCRs with disease status, and machine learning. A later analysis re-examined previously published TCR beta repertoires from 600 to 700 donors and added high-resolution HLA genotyping to investigate patterns of TCR occurrence. Rather than drawing on any new phenotypic data, the later analysis identified candidate immune exposures from TCR beta sequences and the way those sequences occurred across donors. An earlier analysis of 587 of the donors applied high-throughput TCR beta sequencing to assess whether each TCR beta V gene segment acted as functional or pseudogenic. Donor age, sex, ethnicity and CMV serostatus were compiled together with the repertoire data. A later genetic analysis used genome-wide SNP genotypes for about three fifths of the 666 donors, treating that subset as a discovery cohort. Every repertoire in the discovery cohort had been generated on one and the same sequencing platform. Both class I and class II loci were covered by HLA typing, at four-digit resolution. The number of typed donors differed by locus: about 620-640 for A, B, C, DRB1 and DQB1; some 500 for DQA1; approximately 600 for DPA1; and 450 to 480 for DPB1. Because of strong linkage in the cohort, roughly five DR-DQ haplotypes were treated as single units for association and clustering. On average, roughly 250,000 unique TCR beta nucleotide sequences were sequenced per donor among about 400 genotyped donors of the cohort, with around 19% of those sequences being non-productive.

In total, over 600 healthy bone marrow donors made up the cohort. Cohort members were all nominally healthy when sampled, although unrecorded immune exposures were likely present. The donor was CMV seronegative and belonged to the group of 350 or so seronegative cohort members. Every donor gave a peripheral blood sample, and the peripheral blood mononuclear cells from that sample were used for TCR beta sequencing. Genomic DNA was extracted from the blood cell samples with the Qiagen DNeasy Blood Extraction Kit. Findings and caveats that apply to the study as a whole: Because counts were too low, about 18 rarely observed V segments, including chromosome 9 orphons, were excluded from the earlier analysis of under 650 of the donors. Presence/absence analyses assumed roughly uniform sequencing depth across donors, an assumption that may not hold. A group of highly shared sequence variants was considered likely to be a technical artifact of the sequencing pipeline. Cytomegalovirus status was reported to be diagnosed by the classifier with high specificity and sensitivity in both the original and validation cohorts. The authors suggested that the approach could potentially be generalized to other disease states and immunological phenotypes. V-gene and J-gene trimming of TCR beta chains was associated with a missense DCLRE1C variant in a later genetic analysis, and the association was replicated in an independent cohort. This cohort had only TCR beta chains sequenced, and the lack of alpha or paired-chain data limited which features could be detected. In a later analysis, HLA-associated TCR beta chains were found to be more clonally expanded and to have lower generation probabilities than equally common non-associated chains. Some IMGT-functional V segments, including TRBV6-2 and TRBV6-3, could not be distinguished by the 87-base-pair reads and were therefore excluded. A later analysis found that most CMV-associated TCR beta chains appeared HLA-restricted, with HLA associations seemingly driven largely by CMV exposure. A later analysis reported that several top co-occurrence clusters appeared linked to parvovirus B19, influenza, CMV and Epstein-Barr virus. Because HLA typing was unavailable for some donors at each locus, only the typed subset was used in association tests. Correlated functional status among segregating V segments might reflect linkage disequilibrium, but an unknown experimental factor could not be ruled out. A further reported finding was that TCR beta sequences accurately predicted the HLA-A and HLA-B alleles for most subjects in the first cohort. Compared with the roughly 600-donor mean, donors in an Asian-associated ancestry cluster had fewer N-insertions in productive TCRs, according to a later genetic analysis. The only immune exposure information available for the cohort was CMV serostatus. In an earlier analysis of some 550 of the donors, most TCR beta V segments were observed in productive rearrangements about 90% or about 30% of the time, broadly matching IMGT annotations. A later analysis associated some 17,000 TCR beta sequences with specific HLA alleles at a false discovery rate of 0.05. In vitro tests confirmed that a few of the cytomegalovirus-associated TCR beta chains recognize cytomegalovirus antigens. A later analysis found that TCR association rates varied across HLA loci, with DRB1 alleles showing the most associated TCRs and HLA-C alleles the fewest. Assigning TCR associations to individual alleles was difficult when HLA alleles, especially DR and DQ, strongly co-occurred. In the study, 164 TCR beta chains were listed as associated with cytomegalovirus. Across donors, most TCR sequences were observed very rarely, whereas some public TCRs were present in many individuals.

Receptors were amplified or captured by the immunoSEQ multiplex PCR assay. For the multiplex PCR, a mixture combining 60 forward primers for TCR Vbeta segments and 13 reverse primers for TCR Jbeta segments was used. A multiplex PCR assay on genomic DNA amplified the CDR3 region of rearranged TCR beta genes. The amplified TCR beta libraries were sequenced on the Illumina HiSeq System as 87-base-pair reads. Per the authors' processing: In a later analysis, some 80 million unique TCR beta chains were counted across the roughly 700 repertoires, and roughly 10 million of these chains were shared by at least two donors. Raw reads were error-corrected and collapsed into unique sequences with a nearest-neighbor algorithm that merged closely related sequences to remove PCR and sequencing errors. Alignment of CDR3 sequences to IMGT reference sequences was used to assign V, D and J gene segments. For a sequence to be retained, at least a six-nucleotide match to both a V gene segment and a J gene segment was required. A rearrangement was called productive if the CDR3 had no stop codons and remained in frame with V and J, and every other rearrangement was called non-productive. CDR3 was defined by IMGT convention, running from the second conserved V-encoded cysteine to the conserved J-encoded phenylalanine. The earlier analysis of 587 of the donors excluded sequences that lacked an unambiguous match to a single V gene segment. In an earlier analysis of about 590 of the donors, a V segment was called functional when productive rearrangements were above 56.7%, and segregating when the standard deviation between donors exceeded 5%. To diagnose cytomegalovirus status from the catalog of TCR beta chain sequences, a statistical classification framework was built. In a later analysis, V and J genes were assigned by comparing TCR nucleotide sequences against IMGT/GENE-DB human TR gene sequences. In a later analysis, CDR3 sequences and most-parsimonious VDJ recombination scenarios were assigned using the TCRdist pipeline. A later analysis defined each TCR beta chain by its CDR3 amino acid sequence plus V-gene family, and excluded reads lacking a unique V-gene family. In a later analysis, 500 to 700 highly shared, low-generation-probability nucleotide sequences were removed to address suspected cross-contamination and a sequencing artifact. In a later analysis, a clonal expansion index was calculated for each public chain from normalized within-repertoire ranks of inferred template counts. A later analysis computed generation probabilities with a VDJ recombination model fitted to out-of-frame rearrangements, and checked the results against IGoR. In a later analysis, hypergeometric tests were used to score TCR-TCR, TCR-HLA and TCR-CMV co-occurrence, with a repertoire-size bias correction applied to TCR pairs. A later analysis estimated false discovery rates by permuting HLA or CMV assignments 20 times. In a later analysis, co-occurring TCRs were grouped with DBSCAN, and TCRdist sequence similarity was added when clustering was performed within HLA-allele-positive subsets. For co-occurrence clustering, repertoires with fewer than 30,000 or more than 120,000 public chains were excluded, along with five repertoires with anomalous nucleotide sharing. TCRdb obtained this table from immuneACCESS and retained in-frame rearrangements with V and J assigned. These tables miss some clones; where compared with another copy, unresolved V genes account for less than half of the shortfall, and the remainder is unexplained. Clonal size and the V and J genes are those of that table, whereas D and trimming came from the DNA. Counted in this sample were more than 95,000 clones; around 80% of them appeared once. Clones ranked in the top ten supply 1.2% of the sample.

Points on this clone: It lacks a known antigen. The record has no base qualities; no much larger clone is one base away.

The germline ends are 9 bases apart after V is trimmed by 3 bases and J by 4 bases. The germline V gene encodes CDR1 KGHSH and CDR2 LQKENI. The CDR3, cysteine through phenylalanine, is 13 amino acids long. Only the CDR3 part of the read is kept: 39 bases, read in frame from the first base. The sequencing sample was made of PBMCs. The TCR was taken from a female donor in good health and CMV-seronegative. The rearranged chain carries TRBV18 and TRBJ1-2; a weak D assignment points to TRBD1 (5 bases agree). The CDR3 region reads CASSPDSGYGYTF. Read as DNA, the sequence is TGTGCCAGCTCACCTGACAGTGGCTATGGCTACACCTTC.